Shown below are 13 T cell receptor beta chains from a single sample sequenced in a study of Ad26.COV2.S vaccination and SARS-CoV-2 variants. TCRdb's copy holds only in-frame clones and misses some; the assay was immunoSEQ multiplex PCR. The sample consists of about 400,000 clones, about 88% of them appearing once. The treatment is: 19 received Ad26.COV2.S at low or high dose, single or two shots; 5 received placebo; per-sample allocation not given. Sampling happened 63 days after the first vaccine or placebo injection. The specimen was peripheral blood, collected in a trial of Ad26.COV2.S vaccine versus placebo. The receptors stem from a person aged 18-60 years who received the Ad26.COV2.S COVID-19 vaccine or a placebo.

This clone was recorded once. CDR3 sequence (DNA): TGTGCCAGCAGTTCCGGGGGTGGAAAACTGTTTTTT. Its translation is CASSSGGGKLFF. The V gene is TRBV12-3 or TRBV12-4, the J gene TRBJ1-4, with D perhaps matching TRBD1 (5 bases). The CDR3 has 12 residues. Trimming cost V 4 bases and J 10 bases, with 10 bases left between them.

CDR3 nucleotides: TGTGCCAGCAGTCGGTCGGGCGAGCAGTACTTC. Translating gives CASSRSGEQYF. V is TRBV2 and J is TRBJ2-7; D gene unclear. This CDR3 comprises 11 residues. Germline V CDR1 and CDR2: SNHLY, FYNNEI. V lost 5 bases and J lost 6, with 8 bases in between.

This clone appeared once. The chain has TRBV27 and TRBJ2-1; D is uncertain. The ends were cut back, 4 bases at V and 6 bases at J, with 10 bases in the middle. Germline CDR1 reads MNHEY; CDR2 reads SMNVEV (reference sequence). The CDR3 length is 13 residues. CDR3 DNA: TGTGCCAGCAGTTGGGCGTACCCCAATGAGCAGTTCTTC. Translated: CASSWAYPNEQFF.

CDR3 loop: CATSDSGGLGQPQHF. The CDR3 DNA reads TGTGCCACCAGTGATTCTGGGGGGCTCGGCCAGCCCCAGCATTTT. This rearrangement joins TRBV24-1 to TRBJ1-5; perhaps TRBD1 as D (6 bases). Germline CDR1 reads KGHDR; CDR2 reads SFDVKD. CDR3 length: 15 amino acids. Trimming removed 2 bases from V and 7 bases from J, with 14 bases in between.

The rearrangement links TRBV4-2 to TRBJ2-7; 8 bases are shared with TRBD2. The germline gives CDR1 LGHNA, CDR2 YNFKEQ. J gave up 4 bases and V 0 bases, and 5 bases lay outside the gene matches. The CDR3 consists of 15 residues. The CDR3: CASSQEGRGGYEQYF. Here the CDR3 DNA reads TGTGCCAGCAGCCAAGAAGGTCGGGGGGGATACGAGCAGTACTTC.

This clone was found a few times. V is TRBV5-6 and J is TRBJ2-7, with no clear D. The germline gives CDR1 SGHDT, CDR2 YYEEEE. The germline V and J ends were trimmed by 7 bases and 5 bases, with 10 bases remaining between them. The CDR3 extends over 11 amino acids. The CDR3 loop reads CASRLGDEQYF. The CDR3 nucleotides are TGTGCCAGCCGGCTTGGGGACGAGCAGTACTTC.

The chain is built from TRBV11-3 and TRBJ2-7; D assignment may be TRBD1 or TRBD2 (5 bases each). The V and J ends lost 4 bases and 5 bases respectively, with 15 bases between them. This CDR3 region has 14 residues. From germline, CDR1 is SGHNT and CDR2 YENEEA. The CDR3 reads CASSSGQGIHEQYF. DNA for the CDR3: TGTGCCAGCAGCTCGGGGCAGGGAATCCACGAGCAGTACTTC.

This chain links TRBV30 with TRBJ2-7; TRBD2 aligns across 12 bases. CDR3 length: 17 amino acids. CDR1 is GTSNPN and CDR2 is SVGIG in the germline V gene (reference sequence). J gave up 1 base and V 0 bases, and 7 bases lay outside the gene matches. The CDR3 spells CAWSVKTSGRRSYEQYF. The CDR3, as DNA: TGTGCCTGGAGTGTTAAGACTAGCGGGAGACGGTCCTACGAGCAGTACTTC. Using reference TRBV30 and TRBJ2-7 for the parts outside the CDR3, the full variable domain is SQTIHQWPATLVQPVGSPLSLECTVEGTSNPNLYWYRQAAGRGLQLLFYSVGIGQISSEVPQNLSASRPQDRQFILSSKKLLLSDSGFYLCAWSVKTSGRRSYEQYFGPGTRLTVT.

The V call is TRBV28, the J call TRBJ2-1, with 12 bases fitting TRBD2. The CDR3 contains 14 residues. V gave up 4 bases and J gave up 10 bases; unmatched junction bases: 5. Germline V gene data show CDR1 as MDHEN and CDR2 as SYDVKM. CDR3 protein: CASSSWTSGTEQFF. As DNA, the CDR3 is TGTGCCAGCAGTTCATGGACTAGCGGGACCGAGCAGTTCTTC.

V is TRBV2 and J is TRBJ1-5; 10 positions agree with TRBD1. The CDR3 consists of 15 residues. Germline assignment: CDR1 SNHLY and CDR2 FYNNEI. The junction had 3 bases not matched to a gene; V was cut back by 6 bases and J by 1 base. The CDR3 spells CASRRTGGSNQPQHF. In DNA, the CDR3 is TGTGCCAGCAGACGGACAGGGGGGAGCAATCAGCCCCAGCATTTT.

The chain uses TRBV9 and TRBJ2-6; D gene ambiguous. There are 16 residues in the CDR3. Deletions cut 6 bases from V and 1 base from J, with 14 bases between. The germline CDR1 and CDR2 sequences are SGDLS and YYNGEE. CDR3 loop: CASTFDPWSGANVLTF. DNA of the CDR3: TGTGCCAGCACCTTCGATCCCTGGTCTGGGGCCAACGTCCTGACTTTC.

This chain uses TRBV19 with TRBJ1-3, with 9 bases identical to TRBD1. The CDR3 loop spans 15 amino acids. Per germline, CDR1 LNHDA and CDR2 SQIVND (reference sequence). The V gene end was trimmed by 1 base and the J gene end by 2 bases; junction bases not matched to a gene: 0. The CDR3 DNA reads TGTGCCAGTAGTATAGGGACAGGGGCTGGAAACACCATATATTTT. Its protein product is CASSIGTGAGNTIYF. The complete variable domain, with remaining parts taken from reference TRBV19 and TRBJ1-3, reads DGGITQSPKYLFRKEGQNVTLSCEQNLNHDAMYWYRQDPGQGLRLIYYSQIVNDFQKGDIAEGYSVSREKKESFPLTVTSAQKNPTAFYLCASSIGTGAGNTIYFGEGSWLTVV.

The chain is built from TRBV11-2 and TRBJ2-5, with D hard to call. The length of the CDR3 is 14 residues. The germline V gene encodes CDR1 SGHAT and CDR2 FQNNGV. V lost 1 base and J 1 base, leaving 7 bases between the germline ends. The CDR3 bases are TGTGCCAGCAGCTTAGGTCACGGCCAAGAGACCCAGTACTTC. It encodes CASSLGHGQETQYF.